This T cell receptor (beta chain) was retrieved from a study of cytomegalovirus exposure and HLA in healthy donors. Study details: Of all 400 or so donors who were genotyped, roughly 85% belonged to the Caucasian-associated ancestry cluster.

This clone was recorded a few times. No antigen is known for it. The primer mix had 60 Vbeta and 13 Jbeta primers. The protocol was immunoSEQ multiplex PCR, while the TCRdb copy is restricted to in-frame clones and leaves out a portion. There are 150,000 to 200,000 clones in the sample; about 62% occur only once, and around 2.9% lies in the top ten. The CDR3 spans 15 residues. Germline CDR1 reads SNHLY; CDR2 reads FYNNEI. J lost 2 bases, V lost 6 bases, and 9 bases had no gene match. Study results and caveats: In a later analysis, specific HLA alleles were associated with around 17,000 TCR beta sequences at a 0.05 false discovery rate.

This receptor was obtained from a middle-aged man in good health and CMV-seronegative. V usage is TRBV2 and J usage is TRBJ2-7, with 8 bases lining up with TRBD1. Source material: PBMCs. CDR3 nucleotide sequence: TGTGCCAGCAGACCCGACAGGGGAACCACCTACGAGCAGTACTTC. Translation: CASRPDRGTTYEQYF.